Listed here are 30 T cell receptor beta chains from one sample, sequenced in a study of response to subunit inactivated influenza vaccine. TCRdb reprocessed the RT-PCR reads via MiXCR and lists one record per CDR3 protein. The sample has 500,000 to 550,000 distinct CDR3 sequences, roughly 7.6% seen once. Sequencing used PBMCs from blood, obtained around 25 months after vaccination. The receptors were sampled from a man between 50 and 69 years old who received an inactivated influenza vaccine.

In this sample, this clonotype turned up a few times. CDR3 coding DNA: TGTGCCAGCAGTGATTCAGGGATGCAAGAGACCCAGTACTTC. Protein: CASSDSGMQETQYF. The gene calls are TRBV6-1 and TRBJ2-5, with D possibly matching TRBD1 (5 bases). In germline, CDR1 is MNHNS, CDR2 SASEGT. V shed 3 bases and J shed 2 bases, with 10 bases lying between them. CDR3 length equals 14 residues.

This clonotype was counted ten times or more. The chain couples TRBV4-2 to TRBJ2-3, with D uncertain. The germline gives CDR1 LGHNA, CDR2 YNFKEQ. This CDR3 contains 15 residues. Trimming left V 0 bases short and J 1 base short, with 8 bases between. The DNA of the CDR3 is TGTGCCAGCAGCCAAGATCCGGCTGGCACAGATACGCAGTATTTT. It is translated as CASSQDPAGTDTQYF.

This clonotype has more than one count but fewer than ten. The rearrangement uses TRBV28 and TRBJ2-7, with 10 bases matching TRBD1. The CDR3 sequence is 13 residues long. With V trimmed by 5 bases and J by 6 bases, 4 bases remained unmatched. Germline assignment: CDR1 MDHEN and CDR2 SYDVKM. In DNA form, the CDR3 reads TGTGCCAGCAGTCATAGGGACAGGGGCGAGCAGTACTTC. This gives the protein CASSHRDRGEQYF. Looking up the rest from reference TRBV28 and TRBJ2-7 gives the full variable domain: DVKVTQSSRYLVKRTGEKVFLECVQDMDHENMFWYRQDPGLGLRLIYFSYDVKMKEKGDIPEGYSVSREKKERFSLILESASTNQTSMYLCASSHRDRGEQYFGPGTRLTVT.

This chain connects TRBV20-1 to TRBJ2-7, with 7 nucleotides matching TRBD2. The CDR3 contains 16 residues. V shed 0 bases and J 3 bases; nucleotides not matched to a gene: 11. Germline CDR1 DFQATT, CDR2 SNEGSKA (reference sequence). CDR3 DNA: TGCAGTGCTAGAGATCTCCGAGCGGGGTTAAACTACGAGCAGTACTTC. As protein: CSARDLRAGLNYEQYF.

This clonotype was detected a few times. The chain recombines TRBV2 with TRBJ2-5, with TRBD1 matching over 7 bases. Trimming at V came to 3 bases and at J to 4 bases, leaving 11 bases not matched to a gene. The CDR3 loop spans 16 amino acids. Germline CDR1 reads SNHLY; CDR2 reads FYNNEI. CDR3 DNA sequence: TGTGCCAGCAGTGACCTAAGTGACAGGGCAGGAGAGACCCAGTACTTC. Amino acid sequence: CASSDLSDRAGETQYF.

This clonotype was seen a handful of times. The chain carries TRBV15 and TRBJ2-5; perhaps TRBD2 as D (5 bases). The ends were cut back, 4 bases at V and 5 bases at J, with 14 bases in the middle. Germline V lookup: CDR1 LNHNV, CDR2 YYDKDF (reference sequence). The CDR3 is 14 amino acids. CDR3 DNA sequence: TGTGCCACCAGCAAAGAGGGTGGTTTGGAGACCCAGTACTTC. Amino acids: CATSKEGGLETQYF.

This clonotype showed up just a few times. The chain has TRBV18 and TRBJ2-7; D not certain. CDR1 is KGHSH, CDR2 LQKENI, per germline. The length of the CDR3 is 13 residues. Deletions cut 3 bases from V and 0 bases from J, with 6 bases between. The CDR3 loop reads CASSPYSSYEQYF. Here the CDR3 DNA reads TGTGCCAGCTCACCTTATAGCTCCTACGAGCAGTACTTC.

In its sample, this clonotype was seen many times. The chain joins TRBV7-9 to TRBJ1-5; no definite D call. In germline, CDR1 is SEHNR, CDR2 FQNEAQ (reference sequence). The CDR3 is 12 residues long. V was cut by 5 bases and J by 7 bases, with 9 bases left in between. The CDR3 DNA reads TGTGCCAGCAGCCCCTCCGGACAGCCCCAGCATTTT. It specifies CASSPSGQPQHF.

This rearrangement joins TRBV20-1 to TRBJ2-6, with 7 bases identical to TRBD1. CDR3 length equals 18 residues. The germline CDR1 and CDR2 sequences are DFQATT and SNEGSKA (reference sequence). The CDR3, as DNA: TGCAGCGCCAGATTCCTGACAGGGCCCACCTCTGGGGCCAACGTCCTGACTTTC. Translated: CSARFLTGPTSGANVLTF.

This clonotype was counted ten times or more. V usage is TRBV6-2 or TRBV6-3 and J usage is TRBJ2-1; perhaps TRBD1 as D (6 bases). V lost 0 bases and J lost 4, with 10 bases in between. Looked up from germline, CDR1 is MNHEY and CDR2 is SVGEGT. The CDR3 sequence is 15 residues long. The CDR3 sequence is CASSYSNRAYNEQFF. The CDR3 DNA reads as TGTGCCAGCAGTTACTCAAACAGGGCATACAATGAGCAGTTCTTC.

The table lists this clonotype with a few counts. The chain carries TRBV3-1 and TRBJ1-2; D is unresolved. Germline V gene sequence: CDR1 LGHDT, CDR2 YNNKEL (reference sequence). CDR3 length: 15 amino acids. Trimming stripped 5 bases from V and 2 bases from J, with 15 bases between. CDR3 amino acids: CASSTRSSSNYGYTF. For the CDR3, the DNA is TGTGCCAGCAGCACCCGATCAAGTAGCAACTATGGCTACACCTTC.

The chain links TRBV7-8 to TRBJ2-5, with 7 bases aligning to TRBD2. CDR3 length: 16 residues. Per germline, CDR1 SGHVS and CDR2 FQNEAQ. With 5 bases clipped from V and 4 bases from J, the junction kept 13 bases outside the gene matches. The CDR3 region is CASSRWEGRSLETQYF. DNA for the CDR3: TGTGCCAGCAGCCGTTGGGAGGGGCGGAGTTTAGAGACCCAGTACTTC.

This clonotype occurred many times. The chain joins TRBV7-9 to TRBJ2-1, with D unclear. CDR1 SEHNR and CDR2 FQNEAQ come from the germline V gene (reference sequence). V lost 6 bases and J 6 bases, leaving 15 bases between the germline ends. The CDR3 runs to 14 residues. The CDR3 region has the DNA TGTGCCAGCAGTACGGAACCCGGATTCAATGAGCAGTTCTTC. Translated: CASSTEPGFNEQFF.

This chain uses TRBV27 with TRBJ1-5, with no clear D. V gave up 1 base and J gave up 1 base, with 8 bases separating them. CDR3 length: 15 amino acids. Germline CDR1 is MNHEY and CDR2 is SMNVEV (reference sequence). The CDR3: CASSLYGQSNQPQHF. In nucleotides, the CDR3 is TGTGCCAGCAGTTTATATGGCCAGAGCAATCAGCCCCAGCATTTT.

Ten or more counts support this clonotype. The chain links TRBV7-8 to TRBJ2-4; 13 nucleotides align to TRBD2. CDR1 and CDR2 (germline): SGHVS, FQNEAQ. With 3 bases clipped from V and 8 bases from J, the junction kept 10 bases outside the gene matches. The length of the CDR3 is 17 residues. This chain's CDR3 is CASSFRGLAGVRDIQYF. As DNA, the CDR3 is TGTGCCAGCAGCTTCCGTGGACTAGCGGGAGTTAGGGACATTCAGTACTTC.

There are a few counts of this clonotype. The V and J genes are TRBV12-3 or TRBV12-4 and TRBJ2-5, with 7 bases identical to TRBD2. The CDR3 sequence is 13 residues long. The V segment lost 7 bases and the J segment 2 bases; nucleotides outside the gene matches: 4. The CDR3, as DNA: TGTGCCAGCACCACGGGACTACAAGAGACCCAGTACTTC. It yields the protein CASTTGLQETQYF.

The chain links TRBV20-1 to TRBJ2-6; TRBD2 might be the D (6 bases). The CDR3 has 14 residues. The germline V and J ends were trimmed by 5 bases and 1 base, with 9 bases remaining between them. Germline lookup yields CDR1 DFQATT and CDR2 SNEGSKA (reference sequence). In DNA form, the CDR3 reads TGCAGTGCTGGGGGAGGTTCTGGGGCCAACGTCCTGACTTTC. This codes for CSAGGGSGANVLTF.

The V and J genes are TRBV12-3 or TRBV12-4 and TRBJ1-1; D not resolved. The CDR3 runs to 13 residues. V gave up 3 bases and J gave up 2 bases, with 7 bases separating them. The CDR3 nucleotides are TGTGCCAGCAGTTTCCTTAGTAACACTGAAGCTTTCTTT. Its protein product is CASSFLSNTEAFF.

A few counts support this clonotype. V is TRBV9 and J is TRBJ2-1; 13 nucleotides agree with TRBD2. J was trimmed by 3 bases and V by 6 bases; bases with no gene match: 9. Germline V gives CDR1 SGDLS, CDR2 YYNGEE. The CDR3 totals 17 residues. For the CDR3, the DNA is TGTGCCAGCACCCCGACGGGGACTAGCGGGATCTACAATGAGCAGTTCTTC. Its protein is CASTPTGTSGIYNEQFF.

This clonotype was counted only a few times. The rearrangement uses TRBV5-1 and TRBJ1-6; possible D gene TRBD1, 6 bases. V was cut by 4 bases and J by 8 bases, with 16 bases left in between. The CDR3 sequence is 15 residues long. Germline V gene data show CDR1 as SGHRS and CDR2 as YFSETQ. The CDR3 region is CASSPSGALDSPLHF. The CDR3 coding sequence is TGCGCCAGCAGCCCTTCGGGGGCTCTGGATTCACCCCTCCACTTT.

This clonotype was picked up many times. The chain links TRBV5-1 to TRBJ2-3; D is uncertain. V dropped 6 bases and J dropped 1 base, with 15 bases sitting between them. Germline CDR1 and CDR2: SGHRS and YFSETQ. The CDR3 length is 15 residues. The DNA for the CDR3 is TGCGCCAGCACCCCTGACCCTGGAGGCACAGATACGCAGTATTTT. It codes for CASTPDPGGTDTQYF.

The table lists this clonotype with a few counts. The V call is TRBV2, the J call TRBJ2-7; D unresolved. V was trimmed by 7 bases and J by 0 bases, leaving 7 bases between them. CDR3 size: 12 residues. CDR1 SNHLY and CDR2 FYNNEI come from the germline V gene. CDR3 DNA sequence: TGTGCCAGCACCGTAGGCTCCTACGAGCAGTACTTC. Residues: CASTVGSYEQYF.

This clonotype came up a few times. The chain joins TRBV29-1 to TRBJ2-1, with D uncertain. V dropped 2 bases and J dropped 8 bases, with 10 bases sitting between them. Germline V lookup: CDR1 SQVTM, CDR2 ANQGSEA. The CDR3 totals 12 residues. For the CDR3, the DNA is TGCAGCGTTGAACGGGCTGGAGATGAGCAGTTCTTC. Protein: CSVERAGDEQFF.

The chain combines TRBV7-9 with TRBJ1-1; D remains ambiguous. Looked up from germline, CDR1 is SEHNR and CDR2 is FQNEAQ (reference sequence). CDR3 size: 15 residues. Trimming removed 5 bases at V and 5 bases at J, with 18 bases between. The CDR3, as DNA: TGTGCCAGCAGCCTCGTTTTAGGGCCGGGGACTGAAGCTTTCTTT. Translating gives CASSLVLGPGTEAFF.

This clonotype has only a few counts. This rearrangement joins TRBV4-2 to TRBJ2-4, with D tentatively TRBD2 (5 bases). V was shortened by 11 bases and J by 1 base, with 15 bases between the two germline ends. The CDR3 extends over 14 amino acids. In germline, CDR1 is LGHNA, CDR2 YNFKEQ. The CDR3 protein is CAASPGEAKNIQYF. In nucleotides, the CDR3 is TGTGCCGCGTCCCCCGGGGAGGCCAAAAACATTCAGTACTTC.

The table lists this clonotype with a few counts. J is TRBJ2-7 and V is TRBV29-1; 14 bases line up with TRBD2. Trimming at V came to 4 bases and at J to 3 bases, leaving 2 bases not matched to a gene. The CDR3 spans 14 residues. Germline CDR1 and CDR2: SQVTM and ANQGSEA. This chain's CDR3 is CSVGGLAGGYEQYF. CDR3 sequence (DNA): TGCAGCGTTGGCGGACTAGCGGGGGGCTACGAGCAGTACTTC.

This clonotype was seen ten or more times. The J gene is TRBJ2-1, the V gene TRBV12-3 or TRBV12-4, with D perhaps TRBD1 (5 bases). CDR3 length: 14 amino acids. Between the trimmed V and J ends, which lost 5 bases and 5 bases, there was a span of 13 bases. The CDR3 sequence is CASSVAVDNNEQFF. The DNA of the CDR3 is TGTGCCAGCAGTGTCGCGGTGGACAACAATGAGCAGTTCTTC.

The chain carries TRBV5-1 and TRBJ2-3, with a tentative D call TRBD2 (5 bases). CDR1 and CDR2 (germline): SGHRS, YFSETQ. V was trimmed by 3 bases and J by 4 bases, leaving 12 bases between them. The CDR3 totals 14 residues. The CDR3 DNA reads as TGCGCCAGCAGCTCCCTAGGGAGAGCAGATACGCAGTATTTT. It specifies CASSSLGRADTQYF.

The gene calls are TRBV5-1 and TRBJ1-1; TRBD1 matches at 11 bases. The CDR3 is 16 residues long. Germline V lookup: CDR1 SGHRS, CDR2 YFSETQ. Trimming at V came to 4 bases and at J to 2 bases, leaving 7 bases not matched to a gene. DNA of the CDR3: TGCGCCAGCAGCCCCGGGACAGGGGGTTTCAACACTGAAGCTTTCTTT. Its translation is CASSPGTGGFNTEAFF.

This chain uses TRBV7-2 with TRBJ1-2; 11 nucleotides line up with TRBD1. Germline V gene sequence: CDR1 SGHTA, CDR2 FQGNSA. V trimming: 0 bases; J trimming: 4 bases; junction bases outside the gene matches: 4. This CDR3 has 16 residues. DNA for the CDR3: TGTGCCAGCAGCTTAGCGAAAGGGACAGGGGGCTATGGCTACACCTTC. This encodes CASSLAKGTGGYGYTF.